This TCR beta chain was recovered during a study of T cells after yellow fever vaccination. From germline, CDR1 is DFQATT and CDR2 SNEGSKA (reference sequence). The ends lost 3 bases at V and 3 bases at J; junction bases unmatched: 0. The length of the CDR3 is 13 residues. The sample holds many counts of this clonotype. From the 5' RACE reads, TCRdb called clonotypes with MiXCR, one entry per CDR3 protein. The profile shows just under 600,000 distinct CDR3 sequences, roughly 14% of them singletons. The receptor comes from a man aged 25-45 years who received the YFV17D yellow fever vaccine. The rearrangement uses TRBV20-1 and TRBJ2-2, with 8 bases aligning to TRBD2. The sample was PBMCs, taken on the day of the yellow fever booster vaccination. In nucleotides, the CDR3 is TGCAGTGCTAGGACTAGCGACACCGGGGAGCTGTTTTTT. Its protein product is CSARTSDTGELFF.